Listed below are T cell receptor beta chains from one sample, sequenced in a study of T-cell memory formation after mild COVID-19. In TCRdb, the 5' RACE reads were re-called with MiXCR into one record per CDR3 protein. The data hold 500,000 to 550,000 distinct CDR3 sequences, with 20% observed a single time. The sample consisted of PBMCs or a T cell subset sorted from them (not recorded which). These receptors were collected from an adult woman who had mild COVID-19 (a few samples of this study predate the infection). Cell type and time point are not known. CDR3s include the opening cysteine and the closing phenylalanine or tryptophan. D genes are given only for firm matches. Rows may omit the clone size; those that give it use once, few, many or a size class.

TRBJ2-7,many,TRBV7-9,TRBD1,CASSPGTGIYEQYF,TGTGCCAGCAGCCCCGGGACAGGGATCTACGAGCAGTACTTC
TRBJ2-7,-,TRBV11-3,-,CASSFQTSQYF,TGTGCCAGCAGTTTCCAGACCAGCCAGTACTTC
TRBJ1-2,-,TRBV24-1,TRBD1,CATSDSPGQGSHGYTF,TGTGCCACCAGTGATTCACCGGGACAGGGAAGCCATGGCTACACCTTC
TRBJ2-7,few,TRBV12-3/TRBV12-4,-,CASSFEVRVSEQYF,TGTGCCAGCAGTTTTGAGGTCCGGGTTAGCGAGCAGTACTTC
TRBJ2-3,few,TRBV9,-,CASSDRGVGTDTQYF,TGTGCCAGCAGCGATAGAGGTGTTGGCACAGATACGCAGTATTTT
TRBJ1-6,-,TRBV12-3/TRBV12-4,-,CASRRAGNSPLHF,TGTGCCAGCAGGCGTGCGGGTAATTCACCCCTCCACTTT
TRBJ2-2,few,TRBV20-1,TRBD2,CSARAFGLGLAGTGGELFF,TGCAGTGCTAGGGCGTTCGGGTTAGGACTAGCGGGGACGGGCGGGGAGCTGTTTTTT
TRBJ1-4,few,TRBV24-1,-,CATSARGKDEKLFF,TGTGCCACCAGTGCCCGGGGGAAGGATGAAAAACTGTTTTTT
TRBJ2-4,-,TRBV4-1,-,CASSPEKTRQADIQYF,TGCGCCAGCAGCCCCGAAAAAACGAGACAGGCAGACATTCAGTACTTC
TRBJ2-1,-,TRBV5-1,-,CASSLRTGTSSYNEQFF,TGCGCCAGCAGCTTGCGTACCGGGACGAGCTCCTACAATGAGCAGTTCTTC
TRBJ2-1,few,TRBV7-2,TRBD2,CASSLPGTSGYYNEQFF,TGTGCCAGCAGCTTACCGGGGACTAGCGGGTACTACAATGAGCAGTTCTTC
TRBJ2-2,-,TRBV9,-,CASSAQARTNTGELFF,TGTGCCAGCAGCGCCCAAGCCCGCACGAATACCGGGGAGCTGTTTTTT
TRBJ1-5,-,TRBV4-1,-,CASSQEGRAVNQPQHF,TGCGCCAGCAGCCAAGAGGGAAGGGCAGTTAATCAGCCCCAGCATTTT
TRBJ2-2,few,TRBV28,TRBD2,CASSLLGLASTGELFF,TGTGCCAGCAGTCTCCTCGGACTAGCGAGCACCGGGGAGCTGTTTTTT
TRBJ2-6,-,TRBV30,-,CAWSVIQSGANVLTF,TGTGCCTGGAGTGTAATTCAGTCTGGGGCCAACGTCCTGACTTTC
TRBJ2-7,-,TRBV29-1,TRBD2,CSVGTSRIYEQYF,TGCAGCGTTGGGACTAGCAGAATCTACGAGCAGTACTTC
TRBJ2-1,once,TRBV9,TRBD2,CASSPWRPAGDNEQFF,TGTGCCAGCAGCCCCTGGCGCCCAGCGGGGGACAATGAGCAGTTCTTC
TRBJ2-3,-,TRBV7-2,-,CASSLRAGRGTDTQYF,TGTGCCAGCAGCCTGAGGGCCGGCAGGGGCACAGATACGCAGTATTTT
TRBJ2-3,few,TRBV12-3/TRBV12-4,TRBD1,CASSMDRVGTDTQYF,TGTGCCAGCAGTATGGACAGGGTTGGGACAGATACGCAGTATTTT
TRBJ2-5,few,TRBV5-1,-,CASSLAGLGVQETQYF,TGCGCCAGCAGCTTGGCCGGGTTAGGGGTCCAAGAGACCCAGTACTTC
TRBJ1-5,few,TRBV7-2,TRBD1,CASSPNRDRNQPQHF,TGTGCCAGCAGCCCCAACCGGGACAGGAATCAGCCCCAGCATTTT
TRBJ1-1,few,TRBV27,-,CASTLSRLRNTEAFF,TGTGCCAGCACCCTCTCCCGGCTGCGCAACACTGAAGCTTTCTTT
TRBJ2-7,few,TRBV4-1,-,CASSLPGNEQYF,TGCGCCAGCAGCCTCCCAGGGAACGAGCAGTACTTC
TRBJ1-2,-,TRBV7-9,TRBD1,CASSLAGQDFYGYTF,TGTGCCAGCAGCTTAGCGGGACAGGATTTCTATGGCTACACCTTC
TRBJ2-7,-,TRBV7-2,TRBD1,CASSNRGLSSYEQYF,TGTGCCAGCAGCAACAGGGGGCTTAGCTCCTACGAGCAGTACTTC
TRBJ2-3,-,TRBV5-1,-,CASSEGTNYLTDTQYF,TGCGCCAGCAGCGAGGGGACCAACTACCTCACAGATACGCAGTATTTT
TRBJ2-3,-,TRBV15,TRBD2,CATNGLAGERDTQYF,TGTGCCACCAACGGACTAGCGGGAGAGCGAGATACGCAGTATTTT
TRBJ1-1,many,TRBV12-3/TRBV12-4,-,CASSLALTEAFF,TGTGCCAGCAGTTTAGCGCTGACTGAAGCTTTCTTT
TRBJ2-3,-,TRBV6-6,TRBD2,CASSRGLAGRTDTQYF,TGTGCCAGCAGCCGCGGACTAGCGGGTCGCACAGATACGCAGTATTTT
TRBJ2-3,few,TRBV5-1,TRBD1,CASSFGQENTDTQYF,TGCGCCAGCAGCTTTGGACAGGAGAACACAGATACGCAGTATTTT
TRBJ2-3,few,TRBV7-3,-,CASSAPGTDTQYF,TGTGCCAGCAGCGCCCCTGGGACAGATACGCAGTATTTT
TRBJ1-2,-,TRBV18,TRBD1,CASSPGQGRDYTF,TGTGCCAGCTCCCCCGGACAGGGGAGGGACTACACCTTC
TRBJ1-5,-,TRBV5-1,-,CASSLGTRTDGNQPQHF,TGCGCCAGCAGCTTGGGAACACGGACGGATGGCAATCAGCCCCAGCATTTT
TRBJ2-1,few,TRBV7-3,TRBD2,CASSDRAGGSYNEQFF,TGTGCCAGCAGCGACCGAGCGGGAGGGTCCTACAATGAGCAGTTCTTC
TRBJ2-3,once,TRBV7-9,TRBD2,CASSPPVRLAGKGDTQYF,TGTGCCAGCAGCCCCCCCGTCCGACTAGCGGGGAAGGGAGATACGCAGTATTTT
TRBJ2-1,few,TRBV5-1,-,CASSLVESYNEQFF,TGCGCCAGCAGCTTGGTTGAGTCCTACAATGAGCAGTTCTTC
TRBJ1-4,-,TRBV27,TRBD1,CASSPRDRGLSNEKLFF,TGTGCCAGCAGTCCCAGGGACAGGGGGCTCTCTAATGAAAAACTGTTTTTT
TRBJ2-3,-,TRBV12-3/TRBV12-4,-,CASSFGNLATPNTQYF,TGTGCCAGCAGTTTCGGGAACCTAGCGACCCCCAATACGCAGTATTTT
TRBJ2-2,few,TRBV30,TRBD1,CAWAFASGQGNTGELFF,TGTGCCTGGGCCTTCGCTTCGGGACAGGGGAACACCGGGGAGCTGTTTTTT
TRBJ1-1,few,TRBV10-3,-,CAISESSRGTEAFF,TGTGCCATCAGTGAGTCTAGCCGGGGCACTGAAGCTTTCTTT
TRBJ1-1,-,TRBV12-3/TRBV12-4,-,CASSPHPSDTTNTEAFF,TGTGCCAGCAGTCCCCACCCGTCCGATACCACGAACACTGAAGCTTTCTTT
TRBJ2-4,few,TRBV12-3/TRBV12-4,-,CASSLAIGNIQYF,TGTGCCAGCAGTCTAGCTATTGGAAACATTCAGTACTTC
TRBJ2-7,few,TRBV24-1,TRBD1,CATSDPGTGTYEQYF,TGTGCCACCAGTGATCCCGGGACAGGCACCTACGAGCAGTACTTC
TRBJ1-5,few,TRBV10-3,-,CAISEGTDSNQPQHF,TGTGCCATCAGTGAGGGGACGGACTCCAATCAGCCCCAGCATTTT
TRBJ1-2,many,TRBV3-1,-,CASSQEFSARGYTF,TGTGCCAGCAGCCAAGAGTTTTCCGCTCGTGGCTACACCTTC
TRBJ1-1,many,TRBV27,TRBD1,CASGRRDSNTEAFF,TGTGCCAGCGGCCGCCGGGACAGCAACACTGAAGCTTTCTTT
TRBJ2-1,few,TRBV7-3,TRBD2,CASSLSGLAGVEQFF,TGTGCCAGCAGCTTAAGCGGACTAGCGGGAGTGGAGCAGTTCTTC
TRBJ2-7,few,TRBV24-1,-,CATSDRDRPHEQYF,TGTGCCACCAGTGACAGAGACAGGCCCCACGAGCAGTACTTC
TRBJ1-2,-,TRBV12-3/TRBV12-4,TRBD1,CASSSSGGWYGYTF,TGTGCCAGCAGTTCGTCAGGGGGCTGGTATGGCTACACCTTC
TRBJ2-3,-,TRBV9,TRBD2,CASSVSGGGGTDTQYF,TGTGCCAGCAGCGTAAGTGGGGGAGGGGGCACAGATACGCAGTATTTT
TRBJ2-5,few,TRBV20-1,TRBD2,CSAPIRGGLAGKQETQYF,TGCAGTGCTCCCATCCGAGGGGGACTAGCGGGGAAACAAGAGACCCAGTACTTC
TRBJ2-7,-,TRBV5-1,-,CASSELNGGYEQYF,TGCGCCAGCAGTGAATTAAACGGTGGCTACGAGCAGTACTTC
TRBJ1-5,-,TRBV12-3/TRBV12-4,-,CASGEQGGNQPQHF,TGTGCCAGCGGCGAACAGGGTGGCAATCAGCCCCAGCATTTT